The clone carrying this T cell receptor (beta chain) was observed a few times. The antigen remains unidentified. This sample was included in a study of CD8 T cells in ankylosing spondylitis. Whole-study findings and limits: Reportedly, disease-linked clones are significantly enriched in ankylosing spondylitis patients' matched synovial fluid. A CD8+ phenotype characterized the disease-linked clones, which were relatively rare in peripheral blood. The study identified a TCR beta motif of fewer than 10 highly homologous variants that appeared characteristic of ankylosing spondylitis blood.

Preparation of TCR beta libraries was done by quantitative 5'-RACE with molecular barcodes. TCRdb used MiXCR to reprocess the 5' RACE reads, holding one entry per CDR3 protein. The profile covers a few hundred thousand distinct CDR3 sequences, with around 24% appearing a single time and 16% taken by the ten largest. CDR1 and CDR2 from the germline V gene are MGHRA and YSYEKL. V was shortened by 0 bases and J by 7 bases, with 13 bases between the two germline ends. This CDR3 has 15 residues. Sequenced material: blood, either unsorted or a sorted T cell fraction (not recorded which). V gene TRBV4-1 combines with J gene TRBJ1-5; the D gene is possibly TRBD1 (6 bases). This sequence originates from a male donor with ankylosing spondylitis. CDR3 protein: CASSQDGAGEQPQHF. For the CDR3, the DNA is TGCGCCAGCAGCCAAGATGGGGCAGGGGAACAGCCCCAGCATTTT.